What follows describes a single TCR beta chain. The antigen remains unidentified. The PCR used 52 TRBV and 13 TRBJ primers. Repertoires were generated with immunoSEQ multiplex PCR, while TCRdb's copy carries only in-frame clones and drops some. The sample lists 1,100 or so clones; just under 90% were seen once. Trimming shortened V by 0 bases and J by 2 bases, and 7 bases separated the two germline ends. The length of the CDR3 is 14 residues. CDR1 is SGHRS and CDR2 is YFSETQ in the germline V gene. These data come from a study of regulatory T cells. Findings and limits, study-wide: CD3G-deficient patients' regulatory T cells showed reduced Shannon diversity versus autologous conventional CD4+ and control regulatory cells. In patients, unique TRB V-J pairs were restricted and V/J usage skewed, especially in Tregs. Treg repertoire restriction varied and was strongest in the two most severe patients.

Patients aged 2 to 39 years had fewer naive and more memory CD4+ and CD8+ T cells. This chain links TRBV5-1 with TRBJ2-3; D gene ambiguous. This receptor was identified in a young adult with CD3G deficiency. Sequencing was performed on CD4+ Tregs sorted from blood. CDR3 sequence (DNA): TGCGCCAGCAGCTTGGGTATCCCCACAGATACGCAGTATTTT. Its translation is CASSLGIPTDTQYF.